What follows are 8 T cell receptor beta chains derived from one specimen sequenced in a study of blood T cell repertoires in COVID-19. The repertoire was sequenced with immunoSEQ multiplex PCR; TCRdb's copy has only in-frame clones and lacks some. The repertoire holds over 200,000 clones, with 70% to 85% as singletons. The sequenced sample consisted of peripheral blood. The receptors were sampled from a man aged 35 to 55 who had recovered from COVID-19.

The rearrangement uses TRBV7-9 and TRBJ1-2; no clear D. The V and J ends lost 4 bases and 8 bases respectively, with 17 bases between them. Germline loops: CDR1 SEHNR, CDR2 FQNEAQ (reference sequence). This CDR3 has 14 amino acids. CDR3 sequence (DNA): TGTGCCAGCAGCTCCCCATACCGGGGAAGCGGCTACACCTTC. This translates into CASSSPYRGSGYTF.

V is TRBV7-9 and J is TRBJ2-1; D may be TRBD1 or TRBD2 (5 bases each). Germline values: CDR1 SEHNR, CDR2 FQNEAQ (reference sequence). V lost 10 bases and J lost 9, with 19 bases in between. This CDR3 region has 13 residues. In nucleotides, the CDR3 is TGTGCCATCAGGGAAGACGAGAGGGTTGAGCAGTTCTTC. Protein: CAIREDERVEQFF. The full variable domain, completed using reference TRBV7-9 and TRBJ2-1, is DTGVSQNPRHKITKRGQNVTFRCDPISEHNRLYWYRQTLGQGPEFLTYFQNEAQLEKSRLLSDRFSAERPKGSFSTLEIQRTEQGDSAMYLCAIREDERVEQFFGPGTRLTVL.

The chain is built from TRBV11-2 and TRBJ2-7; D unclear. Germline loops: CDR1 SGHAT, CDR2 FQNNGV. The CDR3 consists of 15 residues. Trimming removed 0 bases at V and 0 bases at J, with 9 bases between. Written as DNA, the CDR3 is TGTGCCAGCAGCTTAGAAGCGCAAGTCTCCTACGAGCAGTACTTC. It specifies CASSLEAQVSYEQYF.

To note about this clone: An end of the junction does not agree with germline; a read error may underlie this. This chain joins TRBV6-6 and TRBJ2-7; 12 bases line up with TRBD2. CDR1 is MNHNY and CDR2 is SVGAGI in the germline V gene (reference sequence). The CDR3 loop spans 17 amino acids. The CDR3 bases are TGTGCCAGCAGTCGAACTTCTAGCGGGAGGGCCTCCAACGAGCAGTACTTC. Translated, it gives CASSRTSSGRASNEQYF.

This CDR3 reads CASSGDRGVYGYTF. As DNA, the CDR3 is TGTGCCAGCAGTGGGGACAGGGGCGTCTATGGCTACACCTTC. The chain is built from TRBV2 and TRBJ1-2; 10 bases fit TRBD1. The CDR3 is made up of 14 amino acids. J gave up 4 bases and V 4 bases, and 3 bases lay outside the gene matches. Germline lookup yields CDR1 SNHLY and CDR2 FYNNEI.

V and J are TRBV30 and TRBJ1-2, with a tentative D call TRBD1 (5 bases). Germline CDR1 reads GTSNPN; CDR2 reads SVGIG (reference sequence). The V end lost 4 bases, the J end lost 4 bases, and 10 bases lay between the germline ends. The CDR3 has 12 amino acids. In DNA, the CDR3 is TGTGCCTGGACGGGCGGGACCTATGGCTACACCTTC. Translation gives CAWTGGTYGYTF. Full variable domain (outside the CDR3, taken from reference TRBV30 and TRBJ1-2): SQTIHQWPATLVQPVGSPLSLECTVEGTSNPNLYWYRQAAGRGLQLLFYSVGIGQISSEVPQNLSASRPQDRQFILSSKKLLLSDSGFYLCAWTGGTYGYTFGSGTRLTVV.

Details on this clone: At one boundary the junction diverges from the germline segment, which might be a read error. The gene calls are TRBV4-3 and TRBJ2-3, with TRBD2 matching 8 bases. The CDR3 has 16 amino acids. The V gene's germline CDR1 is LGHNA and CDR2 YSLEER. CDR3 nucleotides: TGCGCCAGCAGCAAAGACTCTAGCGGGTCGACAGATACGCAGTATTTT. It specifies CASSKDSSGSTDTQYF.

The chain carries TRBV5-5 and TRBJ2-1; possible D gene TRBD2, 5 bases. CDR1 is SGHKS and CDR2 is YYEKEE in the germline V gene (reference sequence). CDR3 size: 15 residues. The V gene lost 4 bases and the J gene lost 4 bases, with 15 bases spanning the gap. The CDR3 loop is CASSLERNAYNEQFF. The DNA of the CDR3 is TGTGCCAGCAGCCTCGAGCGGAACGCTTACAATGAGCAGTTCTTC.